A single sample is the source of the 25 T cell receptor beta chains below, sequenced in a study of T cells in Graves' hyperthyroidism and ophthalmopathy (dated by TCRdb to the late 2010s). Libraries came from multiplex PCR. TCRdb lists the instrument as Illumina HiSeq 2000. The TCR beta CDR3 regions were amplified from the RNA transcripts. A first-round RT-PCR of the TCR CDR3 used the HTBI primer set with the Qiagen OneStep RT-PCR kit. Clones were called with MiXCR by TCRdb after fastp trimmed the public reads at Q25, and only in-frame beta chains were retained. For every CDR3 protein sequence, its rows merge into one entry that carries the most common genes and DNA. The sample table shows roughly 740,000 distinct CDR3 sequences, and roughly 15% are seen once. The ten most abundant clones make up approximately 8% of the sample. Specimen: blood. These receptors were collected from a man aged 18-30 years with Graves' hyperthyroidism.

Worth noting for this clonotype: This may come from a read error, since a much larger clone is one base off. The rearrangement joins TRBV12-3 or TRBV12-4 to TRBJ2-1; 10 bases map to TRBD2. This CDR3 has 13 residues. V was pared by 6 bases and J by 9 bases, with 5 bases of the junction left unmatched. As DNA, the CDR3 is TGTGCCAGCAGCCGCCGGACTAGCGGTGAGCAGTTCTTC. Translation: CASSRRTSGEQFF.

Ten or more counts support this clonotype. V is TRBV24-1 and J is TRBJ2-1, with TRBD2 identical over 9 bases. The CDR3 spans 16 residues. Looked up from germline, CDR1 is KGHDR and CDR2 is SFDVKD. The J segment lost 7 bases and the V segment lost 7 bases, leaving 13 bases of the junction unmatched. The CDR3 here is CATSTEGGRARNEQFF. Here the CDR3 DNA reads TGTGCCACCAGCACCGAGGGCGGGAGGGCCAGAAATGAGCAGTTCTTC.

As DNA, the CDR3 is TGCAGTGCTAGCCACCTACTAGCGGGAGCGGATACGCAGTATTTT. This codes for CSASHLLAGADTQYF. The V and J genes are TRBV20-1 and TRBJ2-3, with 11 positions matching TRBD2. This CDR3 is 15 amino acids long. Germline V gene data show CDR1 as DFQATT and CDR2 as SNEGSKA (reference sequence). V gave up 3 bases and J gave up 6 bases; unmatched junction bases: 8.

The DNA of the CDR3 is TGTGCCAGCACCCGGGGACTCAACACCGGGGAGCTGTTTTTT. Protein sequence: CASTRGLNTGELFF. The rearrangement joins TRBV6-1 to TRBJ2-2, with a tentative D call TRBD2 (6 bases). V was shortened by 7 bases and J by 2 bases, with 11 bases between the two germline ends. This CDR3 is built from 14 residues. CDR1 is MNHNS, CDR2 SASEGT, per germline.

This clonotype was detected a few times. The chain has TRBV4-2 and TRBJ2-3; D uncertain. Germline V lookup: CDR1 LGHNA, CDR2 YNFKEQ. Trimming left V 1 base short and J 1 base short, with 9 bases between. The CDR3 length is 15 residues. CDR3 residues: CASSQGYGRTDTQYF. CDR3 bases: TGTGCCAGCAGCCAAGGGTACGGACGCACAGATACGCAGTATTTT.

In its sample, this clonotype was seen a few times. The genes are TRBV7-9 and TRBJ1-2, with D unresolved. The ends were cut back, 1 base at V and 2 bases at J, with 11 bases in the middle. The length of the CDR3 is 15 residues. The germline CDR1 and CDR2 sequences are SEHNR and FQNEAQ (reference sequence). In nucleotides, the CDR3 is TGTGCCAGCAGCTTAGACCCGACGGCGAACTATGGCTACACCTTC. Its protein is CASSLDPTANYGYTF.

This clonotype was counted at least ten times. The rearrangement links TRBV27 to TRBJ2-3, with unresolved D. The CDR3 is 12 amino acids. The germline V and J ends were trimmed by 3 bases and 5 bases, with 6 bases remaining between them. Per germline, CDR1 MNHEY and CDR2 SMNVEV (reference sequence). For the CDR3, the DNA is TGTGCCAGCAGTTTCTATGGAGATACGCAGTATTTT. Residues: CASSFYGDTQYF.

The chain carries TRBV29-1 and TRBJ2-7; TRBD1 matches at 10 bases. Germline CDR1 and CDR2: SQVTM and ANQGSEA. Trimming at V came to 3 bases and at J to 0 bases, leaving 11 bases not matched to a gene. There are 17 residues in the CDR3. DNA of the CDR3: TGCAGCGTTGAGTCCAGGGGGGGACAGGGGAACTCCTACGAGCAGTACTTC. Residues: CSVESRGGQGNSYEQYF.

This chain connects TRBV7-9 to TRBJ2-7; D could derive from TRBD1 or TRBD2 (6 bases each). Germline CDR1 SEHNR, CDR2 FQNEAQ (reference sequence). The CDR3 is made up of 16 amino acids. V was trimmed by 5 bases and J by 5 bases, leaving 22 bases between them. The DNA of the CDR3 is TGTGCCAGCAGCATCGGACAGCCCGGGGGCAAACACGAGCAGTACTTC. Translation gives CASSIGQPGGKHEQYF.

This clonotype was counted many times. The V gene is TRBV2, the J gene TRBJ2-7; no clear D. CDR3 size: 14 residues. Trimming shortened V by 8 bases and J by 1 base, and 15 bases separated the two germline ends. Germline V CDR1 and CDR2: SNHLY, FYNNEI. In DNA form, the CDR3 reads TGTGCCAGCGGTGCCCAGTTGGTGTCCTACGAGCAGTACTTC. Protein sequence: CASGAQLVSYEQYF.

This clonotype has more than one count but fewer than ten. The rearrangement uses TRBV18 and TRBJ2-5; D possibly corresponds to TRBD2 (5 bases). Germline loops: CDR1 KGHSH, CDR2 LQKENI. The length of the CDR3 is 15 residues. V lost 3 bases and J 5 bases, leaving 16 bases between the germline ends. The chain's CDR3 is CASSPQSKRGETQYF. DNA for the CDR3: TGTGCCAGCTCACCTCAGAGTAAGCGAGGGGAGACCCAGTACTTC.

This clonotype was observed at least ten times. V gene TRBV6-1 combines with J gene TRBJ2-1; 7 nucleotides line up with TRBD2. The trim removed 5 bases at V and 0 bases at J, leaving 4 bases unmatched. CDR3 length equals 15 residues. Looked up from germline, CDR1 is MNHNS and CDR2 is SASEGT. For the CDR3, the DNA is TGTGCCAGCAGTTATCGGACTAGCTCCTACAATGAGCAGTTCTTC. Translation: CASSYRTSSYNEQFF.

This clonotype appeared a few times. The chain combines TRBV12-3 or TRBV12-4 with TRBJ1-2; no clear D. V was trimmed by 3 bases and J by 8 bases, leaving 13 bases between them. This CDR3 region has 13 residues. The CDR3 nucleotides read TGTGCCAGCAGTTTTTTCCGGAGAGCCGGCTACACCTTC. This translates into CASSFFRRAGYTF.

At least ten counts were recorded for this clonotype. V usage is TRBV6-6 and J usage is TRBJ2-5; D might be TRBD2 (6 bases). The CDR3 spans 16 residues. CDR1 is MNHNY and CDR2 is SVGAGI in the germline V gene (reference sequence). V was cut by 0 bases and J by 4 bases, with 15 bases left in between. CDR3 nucleotide sequence: TGTGCCAGCAGTTACTCGATTTTAGCGGTTAGAGAGACCCAGTACTTC. Its protein is CASSYSILAVRETQYF.

The chain employs TRBV28 and TRBJ2-7; 10 bases are shared with TRBD1. The germline gives CDR1 MDHEN, CDR2 SYDVKM. The CDR3 extends over 12 amino acids. V lost 10 bases to trimming and J lost 2 bases; unmatched junction nucleotides: 2. DNA for the CDR3: TGTGCCACCGGACAGGGGGCCTACGAGCAGTACTTC. Its translation is CATGQGAYEQYF.

This clonotype was seen repeatedly, ten times or more. The V gene is TRBV7-9, the J gene TRBJ1-2, with D hard to call. The CDR3 has 15 amino acids. V was clipped by 7 bases and J by 4 bases, with 19 bases between them. Per the germline V gene, CDR1 is SEHNR and CDR2 is FQNEAQ (reference sequence). As DNA, the CDR3 is TGTGCCAGCAACCTAGGGCCGGCAGTTCCCTATGGCTACACCTTC. Its protein is CASNLGPAVPYGYTF.

This clonotype was detected many times. The CDR3 sequence: CASRWTGEAFF. CDR3 nucleotide sequence: TGTGCCAGCAGGTGGACAGGTGAAGCTTTCTTT. The chain carries TRBV3-1 and TRBJ1-1; 7 bases match TRBD1. The V gene's germline CDR1 is LGHDT and CDR2 YNNKEL (reference sequence). With V trimmed by 6 bases and J by 7 bases, 2 bases remained unmatched. The CDR3 has 11 residues.

This clonotype appeared many times. The chain carries TRBV20-1 and TRBJ1-5; D gene unclear. Germline V gives CDR1 DFQATT, CDR2 SNEGSKA (reference sequence). CDR3 size: 14 residues. V was cut by 3 bases and J by 3 bases, with 12 bases left in between. The CDR3 DNA is TGCAGTGCTAGGGGGAGCGGAATCAATCAGCCCCAGCATTTT. Translated, it gives CSARGSGINQPQHF.

The V gene is TRBV5-6, the J gene TRBJ2-1, with 8 bases aligning to TRBD2. Germline V gene sequence: CDR1 SGHDT, CDR2 YYEEEE. CDR3 length: 16 amino acids. Trimming at V came to 4 bases and at J to 7 bases, leaving 13 bases not matched to a gene. In DNA form, the CDR3 reads TGTGCCAGCAGCCCGCGTAGGAGCGGGAGAGGTAATGAGCAGTTCTTC. Residues: CASSPRRSGRGNEQFF.

The CDR3: CSASEASSGSTDTQYF. The CDR3 DNA is TGCAGTGCTAGTGAGGCTTCTAGCGGAAGCACAGATACGCAGTATTTT. The chain carries TRBV20-1 and TRBJ2-3, with 7 bases matching TRBD2. Germline V lookup: CDR1 DFQATT, CDR2 SNEGSKA (reference sequence). The V segment lost 3 bases and the J segment 0 bases; nucleotides outside the gene matches: 9. There are 16 residues in the CDR3.

The chain is built from TRBV4-1 and TRBJ2-5, with 12 bases fitting TRBD2. This CDR3 comprises 17 residues. The germline gives CDR1 MGHRA, CDR2 YSYEKL. With V trimmed by 3 bases and J by 5 bases, 10 bases remained unmatched. The CDR3 loop is CASSQDRLAGVWETQYF. CDR3 nucleotides: TGCGCCAGCAGCCAGGATCGACTAGCGGGAGTATGGGAGACCCAGTACTTC.

In DNA form, the CDR3 reads TGCGCCAGCAGCCAAGTTTCCGACAGGGGGATAGGGGAAAAACTGTTTTTT. As protein: CASSQVSDRGIGEKLFF. The chain joins TRBV4-1 to TRBJ1-4; TRBD1 agrees at 9 bases. Germline V lookup: CDR1 MGHRA, CDR2 YSYEKL. This CDR3 contains 17 residues. V trimming: 1 base; J trimming: 8 bases; junction bases outside the gene matches: 11.

A note on this clonotype: A read error is possible here, since a much larger clone lies one base away. CDR3 bases: TGCAGTGCTGAGGGATCCCTAGCGGGAGTCGACGAGCAGTGCTTC. Translating it yields CSAEGSLAGVDEQCF. The chain employs TRBV20-1 and TRBJ2-7; 10 bases align to TRBD2. Germline CDR1 and CDR2: DFQATT and SNEGSKA (reference sequence). This CDR3 spans 15 amino acids.

This sequence joins TRBV30 and TRBJ2-6; either TRBD1 or TRBD2 may fit D (6 bases each). The CDR3 is made up of 18 amino acids. Trimming stripped 3 bases from V and 1 base from J, with 19 bases between. The germline V gene has CDR1 GTSNPN and CDR2 SVGIG (reference sequence). CDR3 sequence (DNA): TGTGCCTGGAGATACTGGGGGGCCACTCGGTCTGGGGCCAACGTCCTGACTTTC. Its protein is CAWRYWGATRSGANVLTF.

At least ten counts were recorded for this clonotype. The rearrangement joins TRBV30 to TRBJ2-2; D assignment may be TRBD1 or TRBD2 (5 bases each). The CDR3 consists of 12 residues. Germline V gene lookup returns CDR1 GTSNPN and CDR2 SVGIG (reference sequence). The V end was cut by 7 bases, the J end by 6 bases, with 12 bases between. CDR3 in amino acids: CASGLRAGELFF. The CDR3 DNA reads as TGTGCCTCGGGGCTCCGCGCCGGGGAGCTGTTTTTT. The full variable domain, its missing parts supplied by reference TRBV30 and TRBJ2-2, is SQTIHQWPATLVQPVGSPLSLECTVEGTSNPNLYWYRQAAGRGLQLLFYSVGIGQISSEVPQNLSASRPQDRQFILSSKKLLLSDSGFYLCASGLRAGELFFGEGSRLTVL.